The 16 T cell receptor beta chains below were found in one sample sequenced in a study of T cells in narcolepsy. The table came from immunoSEQ multiplex PCR; TCRdb's copy has only in-frame clones and leaves some out. The table shows 27,000 or so clones, with 65% to 90% occurring only once. The sequenced sample consisted of CD45RA- memory CD4+ T cells from PBMCs. These receptors were taken from a human donor with narcolepsy.

The chain has TRBV5-1 and TRBJ2-1; 7 bases agree with TRBD2. This CDR3 region has 15 residues. CDR1 and CDR2 (germline): SGHRS, YFSETQ. Losses at the gene ends were 0 bases for V and 6 bases for J; bases not matched to a gene: 6. In DNA, the CDR3 is TGCGCCAGCAGCTTGGCCATCGGCGGGGGCAATGAGCAGTTCTTC. Its protein product is CASSLAIGGGNEQFF.

This clone has only one observation. The V and J genes are TRBV11-2 and TRBJ1-4; D gene ambiguous. This CDR3 spans 16 amino acids. CDR1 SGHAT and CDR2 FQNNGV come from the germline V gene. V shed 5 bases and J shed 6 bases, with 19 bases lying between them. CDR3 nucleotide sequence: TGTGCCAGCAGCGGAAACTTTCCTTATTTGGATGAAAAACTGTTTTTT. Protein product: CASSGNFPYLDEKLFF.

The chain uses TRBV29-1 and TRBJ1-2; D gene ambiguous. Trimming removed 4 bases from V and 2 bases from J, with 8 bases in between. The germline V gene has CDR1 SQVTM and CDR2 ANQGSEA. The CDR3 consists of 12 residues. The CDR3 DNA sequence: TGCAGCGTTGGCGGAGCAAACTATGGCTACACCTTC. As protein: CSVGGANYGYTF.

The chain uses TRBV5-4 and TRBJ2-7, with TRBD2 matching over 7 bases. The germline V gene encodes CDR1 SGHNT and CDR2 YYREEE (reference sequence). This CDR3 has 13 amino acids. The V and J ends lost 2 bases and 5 bases, in that order; junction bases with no gene match: 4. The CDR3 DNA is TGTGCCAGCAGCTTAGGGACTACGGACGAGCAGTACTTC. As protein: CASSLGTTDEQYF. The full variable domain, completed using reference TRBV5-4 and TRBJ2-7, is ETGVTQSPTHLIKTRGQQVTLRCSSQSGHNTVSWYQQALGQGPQFIFQYYREEENGRGNFPPRFSGLQFPNYSSELNVNALELDDSALYLCASSLGTTDEQYFGPGTRLTVT.

The chain combines TRBV19 with TRBJ2-7, with D possibly being TRBD2 (7 bases). The germline gives CDR1 LNHDA, CDR2 SQIVND (reference sequence). Trimming shortened V by 7 bases and J by 1 base, and 17 bases separated the two germline ends. The CDR3 consists of 15 residues. The CDR3 region is CASTTGGGRSYEQYF. The CDR3 nucleotides read TGTGCCAGTACCACCGGGGGCGGGAGATCCTACGAGCAGTACTTC.

The gene calls are TRBV2 and TRBJ2-7; TRBD2 matches 7 bases. J lost 7 bases, V lost 2 bases, and 14 bases had no gene match. The germline gives CDR1 SNHLY, CDR2 FYNNEI. The length of the CDR3 is 16 residues. CDR3 bases: TGTGCCAGCAGTGAAATCCGGGCTCCCGCCGGGGGGGAGCAGTACTTC. Protein: CASSEIRAPAGGEQYF.

The J gene is TRBJ1-1, the V gene TRBV9; TRBD1 matches at 7 bases. Germline loops: CDR1 SGDLS, CDR2 YYNGEE. J was trimmed by 5 bases and V by 2 bases; bases with no gene match: 9. The CDR3 spans 15 residues. CDR3 loop: CASSVGGQARTEAFF. The CDR3 DNA reads as TGTGCCAGCAGCGTCGGCGGACAGGCTAGGACTGAAGCTTTCTTT.

This clone was found once. The rearrangement uses TRBV6-5 and TRBJ2-7; D might be TRBD1 (6 bases). Trimming took 5 bases from V and 5 from J, leaving 16 bases between them. Germline CDR1 and CDR2: MNHEY and SVGAGI. This CDR3 contains 14 residues. The CDR3 here is CASSRTGSFNEQYF. The CDR3 coding sequence is TGTGCCAGCAGTCGCACAGGGAGTTTCAACGAGCAGTACTTC.

This clone was recorded a few times. The chain combines TRBV19 with TRBJ2-2; D is unresolved. This CDR3 is 15 amino acids long. Trimming removed 3 bases from V and 0 bases from J, with 8 bases in between. Germline V gene data show CDR1 as LNHDA and CDR2 as SQIVND (reference sequence). CDR3 protein: CASSIQVTNTGELFF. The CDR3 bases are TGTGCCAGTAGTATTCAGGTCACGAACACCGGGGAGCTGTTTTTT.

This chain uses TRBV30 with TRBJ2-2; D gene uncertain. CDR3 length: 15 residues. Trimming pared 2 bases from V and 1 base from J, leaving 11 bases between. Germline CDR1 is GTSNPN and CDR2 is SVGIG (reference sequence). The CDR3 bases are TGTGCCTGGAGTATCGACACTTTGAACACCGGGGAGCTGTTTTTT. Amino acids: CAWSIDTLNTGELFF.

The chain is built from TRBV5-4 and TRBJ1-1, with D unclear. V dropped 3 bases and J dropped 1 base, with 10 bases sitting between them. This CDR3 has 14 residues. Germline assignment: CDR1 SGHNT and CDR2 YYREEE (reference sequence). CDR3 in DNA: TGTGCCAGCAGCTCGCAAGTACAGAACACTGAAGCTTTCTTT. Translating gives CASSSQVQNTEAFF.

The chain has TRBV18 and TRBJ1-5, with TRBD1 matching over 11 bases. The V segment lost 4 bases and the J segment 1 base; nucleotides outside the gene matches: 3. CDR3 length equals 16 residues. CDR1 KGHSH and CDR2 LQKENI come from the germline V gene. The CDR3 nucleotides read TGTGCCAGCTCACGGGACAGGGGGGAGAGCAATCAGCCCCAGCATTTT. Amino acid sequence: CASSRDRGESNQPQHF.

The CDR3 region is CASSLRRYEQYF. CDR3 sequence (DNA): TGTGCCAGCAGTTTACGACGGTACGAGCAGTACTTC. The J gene is TRBJ2-7, the V gene TRBV28, with D unresolved. V lost 2 bases, J lost 4 bases, and 6 bases lay in between. Looked up from germline, CDR1 is MDHEN and CDR2 is SYDVKM. This CDR3 is built from 12 residues.

V gene TRBV7-8 combines with J gene TRBJ1-5; D gene ambiguous. Germline lookup yields CDR1 SGHVS and CDR2 FQNEAQ. This CDR3 is built from 13 residues. V lost 1 base, J lost 8 bases, and 9 bases lay in between. CDR3 region: CASSLGPFEPQHF. The CDR3 nucleotides read TGTGCCAGCAGCTTAGGGCCCTTTGAGCCCCAGCATTTT.

V gene TRBV28 combines with J gene TRBJ1-1; D ambiguous. The CDR3 extends over 11 amino acids. V lost 5 bases and J lost 9, with 10 bases in between. Germline V gene sequence: CDR1 MDHEN, CDR2 SYDVKM. The CDR3 bases are TGTGCCAGCAGTCCCGGGTGGAAAGCTTTCTTT. Translating it yields CASSPGWKAFF.

The CDR3 spells CSVRFPGSYEQYF. As DNA, the CDR3 is TGCAGCGTTCGTTTCCCGGGTTCCTACGAGCAGTACTTC. V is TRBV29-1 and J is TRBJ2-7; unclear D gene. The V and J ends lost 5 bases and 1 base respectively, with 12 bases between them. Germline lookup yields CDR1 SQVTM and CDR2 ANQGSEA. This CDR3 region has 13 residues.